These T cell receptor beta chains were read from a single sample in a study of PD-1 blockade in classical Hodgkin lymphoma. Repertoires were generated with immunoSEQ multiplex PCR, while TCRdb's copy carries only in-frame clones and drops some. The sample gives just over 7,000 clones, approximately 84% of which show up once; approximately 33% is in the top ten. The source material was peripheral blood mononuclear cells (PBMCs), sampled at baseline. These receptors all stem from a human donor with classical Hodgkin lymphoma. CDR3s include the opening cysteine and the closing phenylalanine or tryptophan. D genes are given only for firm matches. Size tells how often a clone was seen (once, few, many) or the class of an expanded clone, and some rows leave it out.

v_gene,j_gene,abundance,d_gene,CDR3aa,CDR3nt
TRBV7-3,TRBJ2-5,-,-,CASSPSVGGRQETQYF,TGTGCCAGCAGCCCTTCGGTTGGCGGAAGGCAAGAGACCCAGTACTTC
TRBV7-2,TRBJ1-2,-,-,CASSLQTGGIYGYTF,TGTGCCAGCAGCTTGCAAACGGGAGGAATCTATGGCTACACCTTC
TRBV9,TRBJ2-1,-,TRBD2,CASGGTPGLPYNEQFF,TGTGCCAGCGGGGGAACGCCGGGACTACCCTACAATGAGCAGTTCTTC
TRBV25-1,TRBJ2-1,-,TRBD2,CASSDWEREAGIGNEQFF,TGTGCCAGCAGTGACTGGGAGCGGGAGGCGGGAATTGGGAATGAGCAGTTCTTC
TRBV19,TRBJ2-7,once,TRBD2,CATGRSRGSYEQYF,TGTGCCACCGGACGGTCCCGCGGGAGCTACGAGCAGTACTTC
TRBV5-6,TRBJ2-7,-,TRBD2,CASSRLADSYEQYF,TGTGCCAGCAGTCGACTAGCGGACTCCTACGAGCAGTACTTC
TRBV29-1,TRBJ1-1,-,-,CSVEDPPGTEAFF,TGCAGCGTTGAAGATCCTCCGGGCACTGAAGCTTTCTTT
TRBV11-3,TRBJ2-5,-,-,CASSSGTAGRETQYF,TGTGCCAGCAGCTCGGGGACAGCTGGGAGGGAGACCCAGTACTTC
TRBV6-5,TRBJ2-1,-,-,CASSYGGGAYNEQFF,TGTGCCAGCAGTTACGGCGGAGGGGCCTACAATGAGCAGTTCTTC
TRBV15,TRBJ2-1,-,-,CATGSEAYNEQFF,TGTGCCACTGGCTCCGAAGCCTACAATGAGCAGTTCTTC
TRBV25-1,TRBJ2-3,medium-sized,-,CASTYGDTQYF,TGTGCCAGCACCTACGGAGATACGCAGTATTTT
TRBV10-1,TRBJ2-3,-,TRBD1,CASSEGTGAFTDTQYF,TGCGCCAGCAGTGAAGGGACAGGGGCCTTCACAGATACGCAGTATTTT
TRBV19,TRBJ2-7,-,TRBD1,CASSVRGTATRQYF,TGTGCCAGTAGTGTCCGAGGGACAGCTACGAGGCAGTACTTC
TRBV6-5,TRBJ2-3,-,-,CASSYSLADTQYF,TGTGCCAGCAGTTACTCTCTCGCAGATACGCAGTATTTT
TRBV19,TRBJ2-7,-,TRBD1,CASSSRDRDPYEQYF,TGTGCCAGTAGTAGCCGGGACAGGGACCCCTACGAGCAGTACTTC
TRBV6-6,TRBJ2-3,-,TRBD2,CASSYWGLETDTQYF,TGTGCCAGCAGTTACTGGGGACTAGAAACAGATACGCAGTATTTT
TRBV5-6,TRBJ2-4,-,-,CASSFNVGEAKNIQYF,TGTGCCAGCAGCTTTAATGTTGGGGAGGCCAAAAACATTCAGTACTTC
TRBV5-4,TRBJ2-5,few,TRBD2,CASSLGLAVQETQYF,TGTGCCAGCAGCTTGGGGCTAGCGGTCCAAGAGACCCAGTACTTC
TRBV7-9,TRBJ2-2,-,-,CASSLAPSAGTGELFF,TGTGCCAGCAGCTTAGCGCCCTCCGCGGGTACCGGGGAGCTGTTTTTT
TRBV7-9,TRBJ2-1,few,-,CASSGVGGGLSGEQFF,TGTGCCAGCAGCGGGGTGGGGGGAGGACTCTCGGGTGAGCAGTTCTTC
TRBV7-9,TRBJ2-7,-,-,CASSLGYQWGARPYEQYF,TGTGCCAGCAGCTTAGGATACCAATGGGGGGCACGGCCCTACGAGCAGTACTTC
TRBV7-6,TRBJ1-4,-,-,CASSQGNSNEKLFF,TGTGCCAGCAGCCAAGGGAATTCTAATGAAAAACTGTTTTTT
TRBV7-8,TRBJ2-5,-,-,CASSFKAEDPETQYF,TGTGCCAGCAGCTTCAAAGCAGAGGATCCAGAGACCCAGTACTTC
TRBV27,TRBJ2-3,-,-,CASSLLGPRPEDTQYF,TGTGCCAGCAGTTTACTGGGCCCCCGACCCGAAGATACGCAGTATTTT
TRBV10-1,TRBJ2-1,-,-,CASPGGNDNEQFF,TGCGCCAGCCCGGGCGGAAATGACAATGAGCAGTTCTTC
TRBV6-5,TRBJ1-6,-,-,CASSEPYNSPLHF,TGTGCCAGCAGTGAACCCTATAATTCACCCCTCCACTTT
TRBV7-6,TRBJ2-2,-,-,CASSLEVDGGELFF,TGTGCCAGCAGCTTAGAGGTAGATGGCGGGGAGCTGTTTTTT
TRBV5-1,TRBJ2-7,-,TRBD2,CASSLDSVAGEQYF,TGCGCCAGCAGCTTGGATTCGGTAGCGGGCGAGCAGTACTTC
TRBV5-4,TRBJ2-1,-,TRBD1,CASSTSQGSEQFF,TGTGCCAGCAGCACATCACAGGGGAGTGAGCAGTTCTTC
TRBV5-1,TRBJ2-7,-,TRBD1,CASRGGQSVGEQYF,TGCGCCAGCCGAGGGGGACAGAGTGTCGGCGAGCAGTACTTC
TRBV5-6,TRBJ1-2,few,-,CASSLDSGGRYGYTF,TGTGCCAGCAGCTTAGACAGCGGGGGGAGATATGGCTACACCTTC
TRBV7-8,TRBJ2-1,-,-,CASSLRLGNNNEQFF,TGTGCCAGCAGCTTAAGGCTAGGGAATAACAATGAGCAGTTCTTC
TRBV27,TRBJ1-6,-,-,CASTLEGVPNSPLHF,TGTGCCAGCACATTGGAGGGGGTGCCTAATTCACCCCTCCACTTT
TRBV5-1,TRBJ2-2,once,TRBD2,CASSLASTSGTGELFF,TGCGCCAGCAGCTTGGCCTCGACTAGCGGGACCGGGGAGCTGTTTTTT
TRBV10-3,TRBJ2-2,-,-,CAISETVPGELFF,TGTGCCATCAGTGAGACGGTCCCCGGGGAGCTGTTTTTT
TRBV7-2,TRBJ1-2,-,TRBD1,CASSRRPGTGYGYTF,TGTGCCAGCAGCCGACGTCCCGGGACAGGGTATGGCTACACCTTC
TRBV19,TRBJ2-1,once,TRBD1,CASSIAGQANRNEQFF,TGTGCCAGTAGTATAGCGGGACAGGCGAACAGGAATGAGCAGTTCTTC
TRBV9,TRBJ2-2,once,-,CASSGTGIYTGELFF,TGTGCCAGCAGCGGAACAGGGATCTACACCGGGGAGCTGTTTTTT
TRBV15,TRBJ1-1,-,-,CATSRPGFGGNTEAFF,TGTGCCACCAGCAGACCGGGGTTTGGGGGAAACACTGAAGCTTTCTTT
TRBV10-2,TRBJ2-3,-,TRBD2,CASSGQRGKSTDTQYF,TGCGCCAGCAGTGGGCAGCGGGGAAAATCCACAGATACGCAGTATTTT
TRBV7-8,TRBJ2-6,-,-,CASSLVGGTAGANVLTF,TGTGCCAGCAGCTTAGTAGGGGGAACGGCTGGGGCCAACGTCCTGACTTTC